The 9 T cell receptor beta chains below were found in one sample sequenced in a study of radiotherapy plus CTLA-4 blockade in lung cancer. Assay: immunoSEQ multiplex PCR; the TCRdb copy retains only in-frame clones and omits some. The profile shows about 120,000 clones, just under 90% of them singletons. This specimen consisted of peripheral blood, obtained from a patient treated with radiotherapy plus ipilimumab. Source of these receptors: a human donor with non-small cell lung cancer that progressed on radiotherapy plus ipilimumab.

This clone appeared once. The V gene is TRBV19, the J gene TRBJ1-4, with 8 bases lining up with TRBD1. Looked up from germline, CDR1 is LNHDA and CDR2 is SQIVND (reference sequence). The CDR3 runs to 14 residues. The trim removed 5 bases at V and 10 bases at J, leaving 9 bases unmatched. CDR3 sequence (DNA): TGTGCCAGTAGTCAAAGAGGACAGGGTGGAAAACTGTTTTTT. As protein: CASSQRGQGGKLFF.

CDR3 in amino acids: CASSFYRGYEQYF. CDR3 coding DNA: TGTGCCAGCAGTTTTTACAGGGGTTACGAGCAGTACTTC. The chain has TRBV28 and TRBJ2-7; 7 nucleotides align to TRBD1. Looked up from germline, CDR1 is MDHEN and CDR2 is SYDVKM. V lost 3 bases to trimming and J lost 4 bases; unmatched junction nucleotides: 3. The CDR3 covers 13 residues. The variable domain in full, with the rest retrieved from reference TRBV28 and TRBJ2-7, is DVKVTQSSRYLVKRTGEKVFLECVQDMDHENMFWYRQDPGLGLRLIYFSYDVKMKEKGDIPEGYSVSREKKERFSLILESASTNQTSMYLCASSFYRGYEQYFGPGTRLTVT.

The V gene is TRBV30, the J gene TRBJ1-2, with D unclear. This CDR3 contains 13 residues. Germline CDR1 is GTSNPN and CDR2 is SVGIG (reference sequence). Trimming cost V 2 bases and J 3 bases, with 10 bases left between them. CDR3 residues: CAWSRGSYYGYTF. CDR3 DNA: TGTGCCTGGAGTCGAGGATCCTACTATGGCTACACCTTC.

This clone appeared a single time. This chain uses TRBV18 with TRBJ2-7, with D uncertain. Trimming cost V 6 bases and J 3 bases, with 18 bases left between them. The CDR3 totals 15 residues. Germline CDR1 is KGHSH and CDR2 is LQKENI. DNA of the CDR3: TGTGCCAGCTCCCCTCAGCATTCGGTAGGCTACGAGCAGTACTTC. Its protein is CASSPQHSVGYEQYF.

Judged by abundance, this clone is medium-sized. The V gene is TRBV9, the J gene TRBJ2-5; maybe TRBD2 (5 bases). CDR1 SGDLS and CDR2 YYNGEE come from the germline V gene. Trimming removed 6 bases from V and 5 bases from J, with 20 bases in between. The CDR3 is made up of 15 amino acids. The CDR3 bases are TGTGCCAGCACTAGCTCGACGGAGGAGCTGGAGACCCAGTACTTC. Translating it yields CASTSSTEELETQYF.

V and J are TRBV20-1 and TRBJ2-1, with D possibly TRBD2 on 6 matching bases. Trimming pared 5 bases from V and 5 bases from J, leaving 7 bases between. The CDR3 contains 11 residues. In germline, CDR1 is DFQATT, CDR2 SNEGSKA (reference sequence). The CDR3 sequence: CSARRDNEQFF. The CDR3 DNA sequence: TGCAGTGCTCGGAGGGACAATGAGCAGTTCTTC.

The rearrangement uses TRBV7-2 and TRBJ2-7; 11 positions match TRBD2. The CDR3 has 15 amino acids. J was trimmed by 6 bases and V by 3 bases; bases with no gene match: 7. Germline V gives CDR1 SGHTA, CDR2 FQGNSA. This chain's CDR3 is CASSFRLAGKGEQYF. The CDR3 DNA reads as TGTGCCAGCAGCTTCCGACTAGCGGGAAAAGGCGAGCAGTACTTC.

The gene calls are TRBV2 and TRBJ2-5, with D tentatively TRBD2 (5 bases). The CDR3 contains 12 residues. Between the trimmed V and J ends, which lost 6 bases and 5 bases, there was a span of 10 bases. Germline CDR1 and CDR2: SNHLY and FYNNEI. This CDR3 reads CASRTTIETQYF. CDR3 nucleotides: TGTGCCAGCAGGACGACTATCGAGACCCAGTACTTC.

The chain joins TRBV29-1 to TRBJ1-1; TRBD1 might be the D (6 bases). V shed 5 bases and J shed 3 bases, with 16 bases lying between them. The germline gives CDR1 SQVTM, CDR2 ANQGSEA. CDR3 length: 14 amino acids. DNA of the CDR3: TGCAGCGTTCTTGTCAGGGGAGGGTACACTGAAGCTTTCTTT. It specifies CSVLVRGGYTEAFF.